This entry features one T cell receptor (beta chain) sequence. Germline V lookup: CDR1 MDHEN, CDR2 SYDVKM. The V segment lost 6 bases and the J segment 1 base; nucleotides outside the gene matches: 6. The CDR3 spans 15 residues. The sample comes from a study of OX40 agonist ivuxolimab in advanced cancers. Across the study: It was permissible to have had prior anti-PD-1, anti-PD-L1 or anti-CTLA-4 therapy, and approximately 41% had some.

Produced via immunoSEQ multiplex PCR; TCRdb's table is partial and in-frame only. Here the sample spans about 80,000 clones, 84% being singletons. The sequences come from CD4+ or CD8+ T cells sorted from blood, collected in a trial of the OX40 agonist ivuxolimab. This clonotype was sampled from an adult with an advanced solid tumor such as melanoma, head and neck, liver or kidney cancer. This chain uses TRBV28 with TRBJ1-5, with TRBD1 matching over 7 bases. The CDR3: CASSRPGQSNQPQHF. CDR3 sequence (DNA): TGTGCCAGCAGCCGCCCGGGACAGAGCAATCAGCCCCAGCATTTT.